This section outlines one TCR beta chain sequence together with its context. This table comes from immunoSEQ multiplex PCR, and its TCRdb copy is limited to in-frame clones, with some not included. The data hold over 85,000 clones, with 90% to 95% observed a single time. This specimen belongs to a study of technical replicates of blood from a handful of donors. The germline V gene has CDR1 SGHRS and CDR2 YFSETQ. The V gene end was trimmed by 4 bases and the J gene end by 5 bases; junction bases not matched to a gene: 8. This CDR3 comprises 14 residues. The TCR originated in a human donor in good health. The source material was T cells isolated from PBMCs. The chain uses TRBV5-1 and TRBJ1-1, with TRBD1 identical over 7 bases. CDR3 loop: CASSPTGVETEAFF. DNA for the CDR3: TGCGCCAGCAGCCCCACAGGGGTGGAGACTGAAGCTTTCTTT.